The next 3 T cell receptor beta chains were all read from a single sample in a study of OX40 agonist ivuxolimab in advanced cancers. Generated by immunoSEQ multiplex PCR, the TCRdb table keeps only in-frame clones and is missing some. The sample gives about 80,000 clones, about nine tenths of which show up once; 0.25% to 0.4% is in the top ten. The sample consisted of CD4+ or CD8+ T cells sorted from blood, taken in a trial of the OX40 agonist ivuxolimab. These receptors came from an adult with an advanced solid tumor such as melanoma, head and neck, liver or kidney cancer.

The chain links TRBV5-1 to TRBJ1-5; no definite D call. Looked up from germline, CDR1 is SGHRS and CDR2 is YFSETQ. The CDR3 sequence is 14 residues long. V lost 4 bases, J lost 5 bases, and 13 bases lay in between. CDR3 bases: TGCGCCAGCAGCCCGGACGGCACCTATCAGCCCCAGCATTTT. It specifies CASSPDGTYQPQHF. Drawing the rest from reference TRBV5-1 and TRBJ1-5, the complete variable domain is KAGVTQTPRYLIKTRGQQVTLSCSPISGHRSVSWYQQTPGQGLQFLFEYFSETQRNKGNFPGRFSGRQFSNSRSEMNVSTLELGDSALYLCASSPDGTYQPQHFGDGTRLSIL.

The chain uses TRBV5-1 and TRBJ1-4, with 7 bases fitting TRBD1. Germline CDR1 SGHRS, CDR2 YFSETQ. The CDR3 runs to 16 residues. V gave up 0 bases and J gave up 0 bases; unmatched junction bases: 2. The CDR3 loop is CASSLGGTATNEKLFF. CDR3 in DNA: TGCGCCAGCAGCTTGGGGGGGACAGCAACTAATGAAAAACTGTTTTTT.

CDR3 in DNA: TGTGCCAGCAGTTACCAGGGGGGCGGCAATCAGCCCCAGCATTTT. Translation gives CASSYQGGGNQPQHF. The J gene is TRBJ1-5, the V gene TRBV6-5; the match to TRBD1 covers 7 bases. The CDR3 extends over 15 amino acids. Germline values: CDR1 MNHEY, CDR2 SVGAGI. Losses at the gene ends were 2 bases for V and 2 bases for J; bases not matched to a gene: 3.